The source of this T cell receptor (beta chain) is a study of PD-1 blockade in classical Hodgkin lymphoma. At the level of the study: The study gave patients nivolumab 3 mg/kg intravenously every 2 weeks. Regarding the study as a whole: Similar baseline diversity was found in complete responders and newly diagnosed patients.

Method: immunoSEQ multiplex PCR; TCRdb's copy keeps in-frame clones and lacks some. This sample has some 58,000 clones, with 70% to 90% found just once. Germline values: CDR1 SGHRS, CDR2 YFSETQ. CDR3 length: 14 residues. V shed 0 bases and J shed 7 bases, with 10 bases lying between them. Remarks on this clone: Its antigen is undetermined.

Following autologous stem cell transplantation, relapse occurred in every patient, and exposure to brentuximab vedotin varied. The J gene is TRBJ1-4, the V gene TRBV5-1; D is uncertain. The sequences come from peripheral blood mononuclear cells (PBMCs), collected before the second cycle of nivolumab. This sequence was found in a human donor with classical Hodgkin lymphoma. The CDR3 spells CASSLVGRGEKLFF. CDR3 bases: TGCGCCAGCAGCTTGGTAGGGCGGGGTGAAAAACTGTTTTTT.